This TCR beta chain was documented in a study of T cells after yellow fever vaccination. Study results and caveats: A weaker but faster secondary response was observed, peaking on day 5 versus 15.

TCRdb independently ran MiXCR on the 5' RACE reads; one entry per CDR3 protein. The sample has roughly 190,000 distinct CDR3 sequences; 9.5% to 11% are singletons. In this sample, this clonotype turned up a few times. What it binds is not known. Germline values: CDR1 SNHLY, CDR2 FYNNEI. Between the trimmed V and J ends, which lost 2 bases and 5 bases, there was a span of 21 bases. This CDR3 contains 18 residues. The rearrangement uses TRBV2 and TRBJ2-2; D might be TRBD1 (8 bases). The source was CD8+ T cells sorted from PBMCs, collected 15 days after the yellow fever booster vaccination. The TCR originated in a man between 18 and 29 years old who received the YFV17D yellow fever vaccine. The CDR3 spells CASSETGGDLGRTGELFF. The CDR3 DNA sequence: TGTGCCAGCAGTGAAACAGGGGGGGACTTGGGACGGACCGGGGAGCTGTTTTTT.